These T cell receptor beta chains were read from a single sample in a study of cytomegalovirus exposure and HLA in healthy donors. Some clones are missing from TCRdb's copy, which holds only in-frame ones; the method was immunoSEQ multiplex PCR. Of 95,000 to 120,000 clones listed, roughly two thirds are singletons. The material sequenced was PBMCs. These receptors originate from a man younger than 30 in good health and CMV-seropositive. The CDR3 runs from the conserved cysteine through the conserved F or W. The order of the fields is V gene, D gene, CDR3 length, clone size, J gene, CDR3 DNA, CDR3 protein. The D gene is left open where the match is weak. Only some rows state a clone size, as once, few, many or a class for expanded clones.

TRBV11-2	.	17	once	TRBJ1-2	TGTGCCAGCAGCGGGAGGGGCAGGGAAGATTCCCTATATGGCTACACCTTC	CASSGRGREDSLYGYTF
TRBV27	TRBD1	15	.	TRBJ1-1	TGTGCCAGCAGTAGGGACAGGCTTTTTAATGCTGAAGCTTTCTTT	CASSRDRLFNAEAFF
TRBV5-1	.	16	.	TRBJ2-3	TGCGCCAGCAGCTTGGACGAGGCAGGGGGCACAGATACGCAGTATTTT	CASSLDEAGGTDTQYF
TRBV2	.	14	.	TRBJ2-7	TGTGCCACCTTTGACTCCCTTATCCCCTACGAGCAGTACTTC	CATFDSLIPYEQYF
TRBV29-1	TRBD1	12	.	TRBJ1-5	TGCAGCGCAAGGACAGGGTTTGAGCCCCAGCATTTT	CSARTGFEPQHF
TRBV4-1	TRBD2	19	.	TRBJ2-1	TGCGCCAGCAGCCCCCTACTAGCGGGGGGCCTGAGCTCCTACAATGAGCAGTTCTTC	CASSPLLAGGLSSYNEQFF
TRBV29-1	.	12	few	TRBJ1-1	TGCAGCGTTGAAACCGACTACACTGAAGCTTTCTTT	CSVETDYTEAFF
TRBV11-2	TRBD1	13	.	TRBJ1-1	TGTGCCAGCAGCTCACAGGGGATATCTGAAGCTTTCTTT	CASSSQGISEAFF
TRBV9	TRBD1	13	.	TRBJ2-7	TGTGCCAGCAGCGGACAGGGGGCCTACGAGCAGTACTTC	CASSGQGAYEQYF
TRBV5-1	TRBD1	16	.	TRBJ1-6	TGCGCCAGCAGCCCAGGGACAGGACTCTATAATTCACCCCTCCACTTT	CASSPGTGLYNSPLHF
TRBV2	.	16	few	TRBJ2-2	TGTGCCAGCAGTGATTTGGCGGGATTGGTCACCGGGGAGCTGTTTTTT	CASSDLAGLVTGELFF
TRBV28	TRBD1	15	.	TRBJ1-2	TGTGCCAGCAGCTTCCCACAGGGGGTAGGCTATGGCTACACCTTC	CASSFPQGVGYGYTF
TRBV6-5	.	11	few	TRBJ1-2	TGTGCCAGCACCGCGGGGGATGGCTACACCTTC	CASTAGDGYTF
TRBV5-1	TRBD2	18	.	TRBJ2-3	TGCGCCAGCAGCTCTATAGCGGGGGGTTCAACTAGCACAGATACGCAGTATTTT	CASSSIAGGSTSTDTQYF
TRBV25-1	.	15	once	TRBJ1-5	TGTGCCAGCAGTGAATATGCGGGCGATAATCAGCCCCAGCATTTT	CASSEYAGDNQPQHF
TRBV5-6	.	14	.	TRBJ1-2	TGTGCCAGCAGCCCGGAAGGAGGGGACTATGGCTACACCTTC	CASSPEGGDYGYTF
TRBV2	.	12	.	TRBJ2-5	TGTGCCAGCAGTGAGAGGTGGGAGACCCAGTACTTC	CASSERWETQYF
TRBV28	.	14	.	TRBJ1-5	TGTGCCAGCCATGGGCCCTATAGCAATCAGCCCCAGCATTTT	CASHGPYSNQPQHF
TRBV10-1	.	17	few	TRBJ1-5	TGCGCCAGCTACACAGGCCCCGACTCCTATAGCAATCAGCCCCAGCATTTT	CASYTGPDSYSNQPQHF
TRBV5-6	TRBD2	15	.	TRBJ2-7	TGTGCCAGCAGCGCCGCCGGGGGGGTATATCACGAGCAGTACTTC	CASSAAGGVYHEQYF
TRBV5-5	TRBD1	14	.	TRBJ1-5	TGTGCCAGCAGCCCGGGGACAGTTGATCAGCCCCAGCATTTT	CASSPGTVDQPQHF
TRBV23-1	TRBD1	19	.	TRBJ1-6	TGCGCCAGCAGCCGGGGACAGGGAAGTTGGAAGGCCTATAATTCACCCCTCCACTTT	CASSRGQGSWKAYNSPLHF
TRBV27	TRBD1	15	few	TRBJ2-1	TGTGCCAGCAGTCTAGGACAGGGTGGGTACAATGAGCAGTTCTTC	CASSLGQGGYNEQFF
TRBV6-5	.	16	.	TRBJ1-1	TGTGCCAGCAGTTACTCGATTCCGGGGTTTAGTACTGAAGCTTTCTTT	CASSYSIPGFSTEAFF
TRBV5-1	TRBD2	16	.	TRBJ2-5	TGCGCCAGCAGCCCCCGTAGCGGGGGGGCCACGGAGACCCAGTACTTC	CASSPRSGGATETQYF
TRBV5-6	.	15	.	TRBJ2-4	TGTGCCAGCAGCTTGGTGGGGCTAGCCAAAAACATTCAGTACTTC	CASSLVGLAKNIQYF
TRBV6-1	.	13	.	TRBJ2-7	TGTGCCAGCAGGGAGACTACTACCTACGAGCAGTACTTC	CASRETTTYEQYF
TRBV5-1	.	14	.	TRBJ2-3	TGCGCCAGCAGCTTGGTCGCGGTCACAGATACGCAGTATTTT	CASSLVAVTDTQYF
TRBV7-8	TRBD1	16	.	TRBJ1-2	TGTGCCAGCAGCTTCTCCCTCATGGGACAGGGGTATGGCTACACCTTC	CASSFSLMGQGYGYTF
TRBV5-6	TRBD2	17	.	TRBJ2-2	TGTGCCAGCAGCAGGGAAACGGGACTAGTGATTACCGGGGAGCTGTTTTTT	CASSRETGLVITGELFF
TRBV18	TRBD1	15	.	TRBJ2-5	TGTGCCAGCTCACCCGCGACAGGGCCCCAAGAGACCCAGTACTTC	CASSPATGPQETQYF
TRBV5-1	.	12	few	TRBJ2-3	TGCGCCAGCAGCGGGCGCACAGATACGCAGTATTTT	CASSGRTDTQYF
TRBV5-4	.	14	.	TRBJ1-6	TGTGCCAGCACCTCAACAAAAACTAATTCACCCCTCCACTTT	CASTSTKTNSPLHF
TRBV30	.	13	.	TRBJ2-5	TGTGCCTGGAGTCAGGGGTACTCCTCTCCCCAGTACTTC	CAWSQGYSSPQYF
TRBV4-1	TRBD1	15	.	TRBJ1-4	TGCGCCAGCAGCCCTCGGACAGGTGAAAATGAAAAACTGTTTTTT	CASSPRTGENEKLFF
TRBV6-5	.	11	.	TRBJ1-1	TGTGCCACGAGGCAGAACACTGAAGCTTTCTTT	CATRQNTEAFF
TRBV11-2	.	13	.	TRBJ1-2	TGTGCCAGCAGCCCGGGGTCTGGAGAACTATACCCCTTC	CASSPGSGELYPF
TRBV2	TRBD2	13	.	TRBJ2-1	TGTGCCAGCAGCGGGACTAGCAACGGTGAGCAGTTCTTC	CASSGTSNGEQFF
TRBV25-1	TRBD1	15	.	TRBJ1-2	TGTGCCAGCAGATGGCCAAAGGACAGGGGGCGAGGCTACACCTTC	CASRWPKDRGRGYTF
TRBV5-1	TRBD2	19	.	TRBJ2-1	TGCGCCAGCAGCGATAAGGGGACTAGCGGGGGGAGCTCCTACAATGAGCAGTTCTTC	CASSDKGTSGGSSYNEQFF
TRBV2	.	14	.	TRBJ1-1	TGTGCCAGCAGTGGGGGGCAGGCTAGTTCTGAAGCTTTCTTT	CASSGGQASSEAFF
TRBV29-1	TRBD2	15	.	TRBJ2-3	TGCAGCGTTGAGGGACTAGCGAAGGGCACAGATACGCAGTATTTT	CSVEGLAKGTDTQYF
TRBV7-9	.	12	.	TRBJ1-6	TGTGCCAGCAGCTTACCTGGCTCACCCCTCCACTTT	CASSLPGSPLHF